This entry features one T cell receptor beta chain sequence. The germline V and J ends were trimmed by 5 bases and 8 bases, with 16 bases remaining between them. This CDR3 has 14 amino acids. CDR1 and CDR2 from the germline V gene are SGHTA and FQGNSA. The data stem from a study of blood T cell repertoires in COVID-19. Measured with immunoSEQ multiplex PCR; TCRdb has only the in-frame clones, and not every one. The sample includes 110,000 to 150,000 clones, around 88% of them seen just once. The clonotype originates from a woman aged 55-75 years with acute or convalescent COVID-19. The specimen sequenced was peripheral blood. This chain joins TRBV7-2 and TRBJ2-1; the D gene is possibly TRBD2 (5 bases). CDR3 loop: CASSPLTSTDEQFF. CDR3 in DNA: TGTGCCAGCAGCCCCCTTACTAGTACCGATGAGCAGTTCTTC.